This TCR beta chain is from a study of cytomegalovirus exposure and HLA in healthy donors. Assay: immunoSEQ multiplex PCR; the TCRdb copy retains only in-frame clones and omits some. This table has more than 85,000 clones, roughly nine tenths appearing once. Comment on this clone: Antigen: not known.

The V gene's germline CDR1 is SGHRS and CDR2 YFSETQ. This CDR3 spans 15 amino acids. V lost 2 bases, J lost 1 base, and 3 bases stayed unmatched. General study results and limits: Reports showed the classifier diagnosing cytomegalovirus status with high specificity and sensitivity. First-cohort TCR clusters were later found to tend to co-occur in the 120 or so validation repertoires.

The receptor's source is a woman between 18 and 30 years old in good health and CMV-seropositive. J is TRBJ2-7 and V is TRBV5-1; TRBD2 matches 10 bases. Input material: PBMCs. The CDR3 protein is CASSLLAGSSYEQYF. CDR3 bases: TGCGCCAGCAGCTTACTAGCGGGATCTTCCTACGAGCAGTACTTC.